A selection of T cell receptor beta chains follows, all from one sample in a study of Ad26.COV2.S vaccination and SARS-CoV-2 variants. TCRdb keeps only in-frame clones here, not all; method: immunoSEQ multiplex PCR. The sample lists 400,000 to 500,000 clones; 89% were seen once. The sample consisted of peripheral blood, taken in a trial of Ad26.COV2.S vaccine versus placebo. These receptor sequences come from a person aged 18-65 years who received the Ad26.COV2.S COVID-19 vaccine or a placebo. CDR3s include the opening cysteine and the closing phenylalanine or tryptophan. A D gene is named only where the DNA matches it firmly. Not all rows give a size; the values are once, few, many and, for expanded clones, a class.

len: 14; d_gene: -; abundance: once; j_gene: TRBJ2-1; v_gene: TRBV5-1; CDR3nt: TGCGCCAGCAGCCTCGGACTATTGTTCGATGAGCAGTTCTTC; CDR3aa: CASSLGLLFDEQFF
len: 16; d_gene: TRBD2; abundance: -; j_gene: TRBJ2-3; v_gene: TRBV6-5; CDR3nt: TGTGCCAGCAGTTACTCACGGCTAGCGGGTGGAGATACGCAGTATTTT; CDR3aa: CASSYSRLAGGDTQYF
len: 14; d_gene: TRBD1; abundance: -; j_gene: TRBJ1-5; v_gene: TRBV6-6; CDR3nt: TGTGCCAGCAGTGGTCAGGGGGTCGCGGAGCCCCAGCATTTT; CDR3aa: CASSGQGVAEPQHF
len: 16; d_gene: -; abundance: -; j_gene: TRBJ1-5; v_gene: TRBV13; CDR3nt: TGTGCCAGCAGCTTAGGCCCAGGGAGCAGCAATCAGCCCCAGCATTTT; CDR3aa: CASSLGPGSSNQPQHF
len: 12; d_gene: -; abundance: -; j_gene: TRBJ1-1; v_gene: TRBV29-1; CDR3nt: TGCAGCGTTGAGACCGGTAACACTGAAGCTTTCTTT; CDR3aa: CSVETGNTEAFF
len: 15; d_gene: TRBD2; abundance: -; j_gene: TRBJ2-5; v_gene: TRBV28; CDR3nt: TGTGCCAGCGGACCCGGGGTGAGCGGGGGTGAGACCCAGTACTTC; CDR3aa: CASGPGVSGGETQYF
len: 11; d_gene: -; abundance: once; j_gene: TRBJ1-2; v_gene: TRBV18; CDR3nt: TGTGCCAGCTCACCAAGTCAGGGCTACACCTTC; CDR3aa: CASSPSQGYTF
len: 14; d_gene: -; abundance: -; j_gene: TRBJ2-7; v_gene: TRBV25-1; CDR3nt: TGTGCCAGCAGTGAAGCGTGGGGGCTCTACGAGCAGTACTTC; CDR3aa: CASSEAWGLYEQYF
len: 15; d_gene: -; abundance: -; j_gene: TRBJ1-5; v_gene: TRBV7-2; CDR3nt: TGTGCCAGCAGCTTCTTTGGTGTTAACAATCAGCCCCAGCATTTT; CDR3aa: CASSFFGVNNQPQHF
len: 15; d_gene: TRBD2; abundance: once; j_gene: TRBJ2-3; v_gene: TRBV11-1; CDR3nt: TGTGCCAGCAGCCGACTAGCGGGAGTAGGGGGTACGCAGTATTTT; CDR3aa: CASSRLAGVGGTQYF
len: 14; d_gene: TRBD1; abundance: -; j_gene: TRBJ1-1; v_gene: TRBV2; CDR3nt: TGTGCCAGCAGTGGACAGGGGGCGTCTCTGGAAGCTTTCTTT; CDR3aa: CASSGQGASLEAFF
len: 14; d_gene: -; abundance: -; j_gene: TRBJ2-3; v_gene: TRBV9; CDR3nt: TGTGCCAGCAGCCCCAGACAGGGCACAGATACGCAGTATTTT; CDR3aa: CASSPRQGTDTQYF
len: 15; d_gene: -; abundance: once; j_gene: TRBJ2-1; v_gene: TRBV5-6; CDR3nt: TGTGCCAGCAGCGTCGGGCCTAGCTCCTACAATGAGCAGTTCTTC; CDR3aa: CASSVGPSSYNEQFF
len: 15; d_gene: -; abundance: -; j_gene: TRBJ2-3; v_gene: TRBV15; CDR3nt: TGTGCCACTTCGCGGGCCTTCGGGTCCACAGATACGCAGTATTTT; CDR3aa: CATSRAFGSTDTQYF
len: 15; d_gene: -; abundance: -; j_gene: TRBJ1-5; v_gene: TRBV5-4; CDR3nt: TGTGCCAGCAGCTTGGATAGGGGAAGCAATCAGCCCCAGCATTTT; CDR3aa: CASSLDRGSNQPQHF
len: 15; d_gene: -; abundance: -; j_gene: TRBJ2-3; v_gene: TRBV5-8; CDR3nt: TGTGCCAGCAGCTTGGATCCCGCTAGCACAGATACGCAGTATTTT; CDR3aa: CASSLDPASTDTQYF
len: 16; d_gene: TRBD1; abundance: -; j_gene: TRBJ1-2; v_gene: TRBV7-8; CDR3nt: TGTGCCAGCAGCTTTGGGACTACGGGACAGGGGACAAGGAACACCTTC; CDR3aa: CASSFGTTGQGTRNTF
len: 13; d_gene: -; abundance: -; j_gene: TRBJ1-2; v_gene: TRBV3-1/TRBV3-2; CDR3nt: TGTGCCAGCAGCGTATCGGGGGCATATGGCTACACCTTC; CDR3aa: CASSVSGAYGYTF
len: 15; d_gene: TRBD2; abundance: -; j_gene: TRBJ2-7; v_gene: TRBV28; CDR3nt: TGTGCCAGCAGTCCCGGGGGGACTCTTGACTACGAGCAGTACTTC; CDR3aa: CASSPGGTLDYEQYF
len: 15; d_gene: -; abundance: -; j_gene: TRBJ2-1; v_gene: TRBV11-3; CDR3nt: TGTGCCAGCAGCCCCAAGCGGGTCTCCTACAATGAGCAGTTCTTC; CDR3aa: CASSPKRVSYNEQFF
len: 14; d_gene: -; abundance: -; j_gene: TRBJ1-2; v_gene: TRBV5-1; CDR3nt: TGCGCCAGCAGCTTGGGTGAGGGGTACTATGGCTACACCTTC; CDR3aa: CASSLGEGYYGYTF
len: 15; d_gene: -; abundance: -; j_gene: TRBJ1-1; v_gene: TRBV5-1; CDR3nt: TGCGCCAGCAGCTTGGCCAGGGCAGATAACACTGAAGCTTTCTTT; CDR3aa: CASSLARADNTEAFF
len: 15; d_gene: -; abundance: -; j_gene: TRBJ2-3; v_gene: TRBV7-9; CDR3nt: TGTGCCAGCAGCTTAAGGGGGGGTAACACAGATACGCAGTATTTT; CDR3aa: CASSLRGGNTDTQYF
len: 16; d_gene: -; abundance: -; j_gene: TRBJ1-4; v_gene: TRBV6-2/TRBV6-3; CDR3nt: TGTGCCAGCAGTTACCCGAGGGACGGACAAAATGAAAAACTGTTTTTT; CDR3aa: CASSYPRDGQNEKLFF
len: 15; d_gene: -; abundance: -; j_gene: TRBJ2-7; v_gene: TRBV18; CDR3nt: TGTGCCAGCTCACCACCGGTAGGACAGGGAGGGCGGCAGTACTTC; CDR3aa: CASSPPVGQGGRQYF
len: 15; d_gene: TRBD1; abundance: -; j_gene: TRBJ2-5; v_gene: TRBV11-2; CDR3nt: TGTGCCAGCAGCGCCCTCGACAGGGGCCGGGAGACCCAGTACTTC; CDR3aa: CASSALDRGRETQYF
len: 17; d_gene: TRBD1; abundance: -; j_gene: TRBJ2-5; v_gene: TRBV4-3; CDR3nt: TGCGCCAGCAGCCAATCTCTCGACAGGGGGGGAGTTGAGACCCAGTACTTC; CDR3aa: CASSQSLDRGGVETQYF
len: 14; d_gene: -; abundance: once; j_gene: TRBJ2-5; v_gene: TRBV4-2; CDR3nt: TGTGCCAGCAGCCAAGATTGGAGGGGGGAGACCCAGTACTTC; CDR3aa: CASSQDWRGETQYF
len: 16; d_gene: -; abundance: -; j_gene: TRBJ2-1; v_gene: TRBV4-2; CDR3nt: TGTGCCAGCAGCCAGAATGCCGGGGTTTCCTACAATGAGCAGTTCTTC; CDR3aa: CASSQNAGVSYNEQFF
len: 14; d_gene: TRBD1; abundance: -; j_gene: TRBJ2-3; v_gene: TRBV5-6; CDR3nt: TGTGCCAGCAGCTTGGACAGGGGTGCAGATACGCAGTATTTT; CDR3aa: CASSLDRGADTQYF
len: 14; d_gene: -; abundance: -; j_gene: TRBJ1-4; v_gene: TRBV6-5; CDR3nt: TGTGCCAGCAGAACGGGGGGAACTAATGAAAAACTGTTTTTT; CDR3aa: CASRTGGTNEKLFF
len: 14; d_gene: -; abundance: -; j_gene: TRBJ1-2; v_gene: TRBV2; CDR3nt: TGTGCCAGCAGTCCTACCGCTGACAGATATGGCTACACCTTC; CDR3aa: CASSPTADRYGYTF
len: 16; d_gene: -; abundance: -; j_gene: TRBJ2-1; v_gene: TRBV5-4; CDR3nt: TGTGCCAGCAGCCCCGAACTCCTCGCCGAAGGGAATGAGCAGTTCTTC; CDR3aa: CASSPELLAEGNEQFF
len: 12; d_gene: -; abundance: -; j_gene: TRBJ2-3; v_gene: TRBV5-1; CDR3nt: TGCGCCAGCAGCCCTACCACAGATACGCAGTATTTT; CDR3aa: CASSPTTDTQYF
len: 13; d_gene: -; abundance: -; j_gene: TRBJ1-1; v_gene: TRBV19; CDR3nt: TGTGCCAGTAGTATAGTCCAGGGTTCGCCGGCTTTCTTT; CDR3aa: CASSIVQGSPAFF
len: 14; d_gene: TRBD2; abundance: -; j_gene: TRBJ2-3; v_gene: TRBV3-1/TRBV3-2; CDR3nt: TGTGCCAGCAGCCTAGCGGGAGGCACAGATACGCAGTATTTT; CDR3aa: CASSLAGGTDTQYF
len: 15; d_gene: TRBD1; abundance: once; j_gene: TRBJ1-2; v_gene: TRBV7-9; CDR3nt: TGTGCCAGCAGCTTATGGGGACAGCCTCAATATGGCTACACCTTC; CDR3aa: CASSLWGQPQYGYTF
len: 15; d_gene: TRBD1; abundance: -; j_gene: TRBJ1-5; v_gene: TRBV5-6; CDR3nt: TGTGCCAGCAGCTTGGGACAGGGGGGGAATCAGCCCCAGCATTTT; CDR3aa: CASSLGQGGNQPQHF
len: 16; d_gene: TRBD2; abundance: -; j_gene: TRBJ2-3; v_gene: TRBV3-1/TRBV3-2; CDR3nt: TGTGCCAGCAGCCACACTAGCGGTTCCGGCACAGATACGCAGTATTTT; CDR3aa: CASSHTSGSGTDTQYF
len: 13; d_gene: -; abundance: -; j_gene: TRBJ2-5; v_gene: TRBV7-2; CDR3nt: TGTGCCAGCAGTCCCGGGGTACGGGAGACCCAGTACTTC; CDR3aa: CASSPGVRETQYF
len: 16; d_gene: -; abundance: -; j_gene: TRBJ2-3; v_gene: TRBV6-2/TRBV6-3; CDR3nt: TGTGCCAGCAGTTATATCGGACTGCAGTGGAAAGATACGCAGTATTTT; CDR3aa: CASSYIGLQWKDTQYF